The 9 T cell receptor beta chains in this list originate from one sample, sequenced in a study of blood T cells in healthy people across ages. A sample-barcoded 5' primer and a J-beta primer mix were used in a second PCR of roughly 7 to 12 cycles. MiXCR, applied by TCRdb to the 5' RACE reads, yields one record per CDR3 protein. The data contain about a million distinct CDR3 sequences, roughly half of them singletons. The specimen sequenced was blood. The source is a woman in her sixties or seventies in good health.

This chain joins TRBV6-5 and TRBJ2-4; 11 nucleotides line up with TRBD2. The J call is doubtful: the DNA matches TRBJ2-7 better. The CDR3 is made up of 13 amino acids. The germline V gene has CDR1 MNHEY and CDR2 SVGAGI. CDR3 nucleotides: TGTGCCAGCACTAGCGGGGGGATCTACGAGCAGTACTTC. Translated: CASTSGGIYEQYF.

This rearrangement joins TRBV5-1 to TRBJ2-1, with 9 nucleotides matching TRBD2. The CDR3 has 14 residues. Per germline, CDR1 SGHRS and CDR2 YFSETQ. V lost 5 bases and J lost 10; bases outside the gene matches: 10. The chain's CDR3 is CASSSAGGSKEQFF. CDR3 sequence (DNA): TGCGCCAGCAGTTCAGCGGGAGGAAGCAAGGAGCAGTTCTTC. Together with reference TRBV5-1 and TRBJ2-1, the CDR3 gives the full variable domain: KAGVTQTPRYLIKTRGQQVTLSCSPISGHRSVSWYQQTPGQGLQFLFEYFSETQRNKGNFPGRFSGRQFSNSRSEMNVSTLELGDSALYLCASSSAGGSKEQFFGPGTRLTVL.

The chain joins TRBV12-3 or TRBV12-4 to TRBJ2-3; 8 bases are a match to TRBD2. The CDR3 consists of 12 residues. The trim removed 6 bases at V and 14 bases at J, leaving 10 bases unmatched. CDR3 residues: CASRVIAGTGYF. The CDR3, as DNA: TGTGCCAGCAGAGTGATAGCGGGAACGGGGTATTTT.

This chain links TRBV7-2 with TRBJ2-4; TRBD1 agrees at 9 bases. The last part of the DNA fits TRBJ2-7 better; the J call may be wrong. The germline CDR1 and CDR2 sequences are SGHTA and FQGNSA. The CDR3 is made up of 16 amino acids. This CDR3 is CASSFVEGTGTNEQYF. In DNA, the CDR3 is TGTGCCAGCAGCTTTGTCGAAGGGACAGGGACCAACGAGCAGTACTTC.

The chain recombines TRBV5-1 with TRBJ2-4; the match to TRBD2 covers 13 bases. The DNA matches TRBJ2-7 better at its end, which makes the J call doubtful. Germline V gene sequence: CDR1 SGHRS, CDR2 YFSETQ. The CDR3 length is 15 residues. CDR3 protein: CASSRTSGSRDEQYF. In nucleotides, the CDR3 is TGCGCCAGCAGTCGGACTAGCGGGAGTCGTGACGAGCAGTACTTC.

V gene TRBV7-2 combines with J gene TRBJ2-3, with TRBD1 matching over 11 bases. This CDR3 contains 15 residues. V was clipped by 6 bases and J by 4 bases; unmatched bases: 6. Germline CDR1 is SGHTA and CDR2 is FQGNSA. The CDR3 coding sequence is TGTGCCAGCAGTCGGGACAGGGGGTTCTCAGATACGCAGTATTTT. Translating gives CASSRDRGFSDTQYF.

The chain is built from TRBV9 and TRBJ2-5; D is ambiguous. V was pared by 1 base and J by 1 base, with 8 bases between. Germline V gene lookup returns CDR1 SGDLS and CDR2 YYNGEE. The CDR3 sequence is 14 residues long. The chain's CDR3 is CASSVSSSQETQYF. The CDR3 nucleotides are TGTGCCAGCAGCGTATCCTCTAGCCAAGAGACCCAGTACTTC.

The chain uses TRBV28 and TRBJ2-1, with 9 bases aligning to TRBD2. Unmatched junction bases numbered 8, after V lost 7 bases and J lost 7 bases. Looked up from germline, CDR1 is MDHEN and CDR2 is SYDVKM. This CDR3 has 14 residues. The CDR3 here is CASTIAGVSNEQFF. In DNA form, the CDR3 reads TGTGCCAGCACCATAGCGGGAGTCAGTAATGAGCAGTTCTTC.

This chain connects TRBV12-3 or TRBV12-4 to TRBJ2-6; D ambiguous. V gave up 6 bases and J gave up 0 bases, with 6 bases separating them. The CDR3 extends over 14 amino acids. Written as DNA, the CDR3 is TGTGCCAGCAGACACAGCTCTGGGGCCAACGTCCTGACTTTC. Its protein product is CASRHSSGANVLTF.